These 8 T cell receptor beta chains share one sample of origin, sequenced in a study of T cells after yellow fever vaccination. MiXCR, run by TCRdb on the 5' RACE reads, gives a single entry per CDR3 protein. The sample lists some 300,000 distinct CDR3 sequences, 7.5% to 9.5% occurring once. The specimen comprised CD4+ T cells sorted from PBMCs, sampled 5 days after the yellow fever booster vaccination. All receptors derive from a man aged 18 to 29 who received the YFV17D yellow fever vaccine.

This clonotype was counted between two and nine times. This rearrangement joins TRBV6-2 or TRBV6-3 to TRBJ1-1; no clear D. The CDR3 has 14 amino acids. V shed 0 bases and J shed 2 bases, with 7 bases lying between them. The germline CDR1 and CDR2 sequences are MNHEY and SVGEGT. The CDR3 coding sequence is TGTGCCAGCAGTTACTCGAACAAAAACACTGAAGCTTTCTTT. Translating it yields CASSYSNKNTEAFF.

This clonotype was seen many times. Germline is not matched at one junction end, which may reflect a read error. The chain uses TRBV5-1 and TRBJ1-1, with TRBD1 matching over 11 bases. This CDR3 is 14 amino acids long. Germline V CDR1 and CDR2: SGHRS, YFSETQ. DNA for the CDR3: TGTGCCAGCAGCTTAGGGACAGGGGGCACTGAAGCTTTCTTT. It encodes CASSLGTGGTEAFF.

CDR3 in amino acids: CSVVRGLDTQYF. The CDR3 coding sequence is TGCAGCGTTGTCAGGGGTTTGGATACGCAGTATTTT. The V call is TRBV29-1, the J call TRBJ2-3; D is possibly TRBD1 (6 bases). The CDR3 extends over 12 amino acids. V was clipped by 4 bases and J by 6 bases, with 11 bases between them. The germline V gene has CDR1 SQVTM and CDR2 ANQGSEA.

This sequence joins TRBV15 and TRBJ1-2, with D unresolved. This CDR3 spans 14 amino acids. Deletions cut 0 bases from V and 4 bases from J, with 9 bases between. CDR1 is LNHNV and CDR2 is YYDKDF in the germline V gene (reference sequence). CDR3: CATSREWEGYGYTF. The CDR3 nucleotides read TGTGCCACCAGCAGAGAGTGGGAGGGCTATGGCTACACCTTC.

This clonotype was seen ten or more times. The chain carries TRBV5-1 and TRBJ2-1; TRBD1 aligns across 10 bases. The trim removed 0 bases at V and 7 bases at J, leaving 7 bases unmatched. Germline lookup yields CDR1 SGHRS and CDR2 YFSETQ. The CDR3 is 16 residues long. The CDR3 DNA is TGCGCCAGCAGCTTGGAGCCGGGACAGGGGTTGAATGAGCAGTTCTTC. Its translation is CASSLEPGQGLNEQFF.

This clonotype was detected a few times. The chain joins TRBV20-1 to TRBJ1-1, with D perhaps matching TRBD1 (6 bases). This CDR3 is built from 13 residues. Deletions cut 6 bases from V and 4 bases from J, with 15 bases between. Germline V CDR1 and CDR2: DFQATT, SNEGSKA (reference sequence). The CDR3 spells CSAERGGGTEAFF. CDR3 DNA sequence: TGCAGTGCAGAAAGGGGAGGGGGCACTGAAGCTTTCTTT.

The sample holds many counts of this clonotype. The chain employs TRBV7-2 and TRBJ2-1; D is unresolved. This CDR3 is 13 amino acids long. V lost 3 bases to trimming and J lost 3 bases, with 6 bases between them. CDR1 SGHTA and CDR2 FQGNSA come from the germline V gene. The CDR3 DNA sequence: TGTGCCAGCAGCTTTAGTGACTACAATGAGCAGTTCTTC. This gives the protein CASSFSDYNEQFF.

CDR3 loop: CASSQRHGYEQYF. CDR3 sequence (DNA): TGTGCCAGCAGCCAGAGACACGGTTACGAGCAGTACTTC. This sequence joins TRBV3-1 and TRBJ2-7; D ambiguous. The V gene's germline CDR1 is LGHDT and CDR2 YNNKEL (reference sequence). The CDR3 totals 13 residues. V was cut by 3 bases and J by 4 bases, with 10 bases left in between.